Presented here are 14 T cell receptor beta chains from one specimen sequenced in a study of T cell responses to AZD1222 COVID-19 vaccine. Generated by immunoSEQ multiplex PCR, the TCRdb table keeps only in-frame clones and is missing some. The sample contains 100,000 or so clones, 85% to 90% of which appear only once. The sample in question was peripheral blood, obtained on day 0 of AZD1222 vaccination. These receptors all come from an adult in good health.

The rearrangement joins TRBV4-1 to TRBJ2-7; 7 positions agree with TRBD2. The CDR3 extends over 15 amino acids. The germline CDR1 and CDR2 sequences are MGHRA and YSYEKL. The J segment lost 8 bases and the V segment lost 6 bases, leaving 16 bases of the junction unmatched. CDR3 sequence: CASSLTLGREGKQYF. CDR3 DNA: TGCGCCAGCAGTCTGACCTTAGGCAGGGAGGGAAAGCAGTACTTC.

The V call is TRBV4-1, the J call TRBJ1-2; D is uncertain. V lost 1 base to trimming and J lost 7 bases, with 7 bases between them. The CDR3 contains 12 residues. Germline loops: CDR1 MGHRA, CDR2 YSYEKL. This chain's CDR3 is CASSQGPGGYTF. In DNA, the CDR3 is TGCGCCAGCAGCCAAGGCCCAGGTGGCTACACCTTC.

The rearrangement links TRBV27 to TRBJ2-1; 10 bases agree with TRBD1. Germline lookup yields CDR1 MNHEY and CDR2 SMNVEV (reference sequence). Losses at the gene ends were 6 bases for V and 8 bases for J; bases not matched to a gene: 10. The CDR3 is 15 amino acids. The CDR3 DNA reads TGTGCCAGCAGCCTCGGACAGGGGGATATAGATGAGCAGTTCTTC. This encodes CASSLGQGDIDEQFF.

The table lists this clone with a few counts. The V call is TRBV4-2, the J call TRBJ2-1; D is unclear. This CDR3 has 14 residues. Germline CDR1 reads LGHNA; CDR2 reads YNFKEQ. Between the trimmed V and J ends, which lost 4 bases and 7 bases, there was a span of 14 bases. The chain's CDR3 is CASSPFLNGNEQFF. The CDR3 DNA is TGTGCCAGCAGCCCCTTCCTTAATGGTAATGAGCAGTTCTTC.

This chain links TRBV7-9 with TRBJ1-3; D gene unclear. The CDR3 contains 13 residues. CDR1 and CDR2 (germline): SEHNR, FQNEAQ (reference sequence). V was cut by 5 bases and J by 4 bases, with 9 bases left in between. CDR3 DNA sequence: TGTGCCAGCAGCGTAAGGAGAGGAAACACCATATATTTT. Protein: CASSVRRGNTIYF.

Here the CDR3 DNA reads TGTGCCAGCAACACGGGGACCTCTGGAAACACCATATATTTT. This codes for CASNTGTSGNTIYF. The chain joins TRBV19 to TRBJ1-3; D might be TRBD1 (5 bases). The germline CDR1 and CDR2 sequences are LNHDA and SQIVND (reference sequence). This CDR3 is 14 amino acids long. V was trimmed by 9 bases and J by 0 bases, leaving 12 bases between them.

The V gene is TRBV4-1, the J gene TRBJ2-1; 12 bases align to TRBD2. Germline V CDR1 and CDR2: MGHRA, YSYEKL. This CDR3 comprises 19 residues. Trimming took 1 base from V and 8 from J; bases not matched to a gene: 15. The DNA of the CDR3 is TGCGCCAGCAGCCAAGCCCTAGCGGGAGGGACCCTGGGCTTCTATGAGCAGTTCTTC. Its protein product is CASSQALAGGTLGFYEQFF.

The chain carries TRBV27 and TRBJ1-1; D is unresolved. This CDR3 spans 15 amino acids. The V and J ends lost 1 base and 3 bases respectively, with 12 bases between them. CDR1 and CDR2 (germline): MNHEY, SMNVEV (reference sequence). CDR3 in DNA: TGTGCCAGCAGTTTATATGGCAGGTTGGACACTGAAGCTTTCTTT. Encoded protein: CASSLYGRLDTEAFF.

V gene TRBV6-1 combines with J gene TRBJ1-2; the match to TRBD1 covers 8 bases. Trimming cost V 3 bases and J 6 bases; bases outside gene matches: 12. The CDR3 contains 16 residues. Germline loops: CDR1 MNHNS, CDR2 SASEGT. The CDR3 DNA reads TGTGCCAGCAGTGAGGCAGGGGGCGCCCCCCGGGATGGCTACACCTTC. Its translation is CASSEAGGAPRDGYTF.

The chain joins TRBV18 to TRBJ1-2; D might be TRBD1 (5 bases). The V end was cut by 3 bases, the J end by 8 bases, with 13 bases between. The germline gives CDR1 KGHSH, CDR2 LQKENI. The CDR3 sequence is 13 residues long. The CDR3 nucleotides are TGTGCCAGCTCACCGCCAGGGTTTGGCGGCTACACCTTC. As protein: CASSPPGFGGYTF. The full variable domain, in which reference TRBV18 and TRBJ1-2 provide the parts outside the CDR3, is NAGVMQNPRHLVRRRGQEARLRCSPMKGHSHVYWYRQLPEEGLKFMVYLQKENIIDESGMPKERFSAEFPKEGPSILRIQQVVRGDSAAYFCASSPPGFGGYTFGSGTRLTVV.

This clone was counted at least ten times. V and J are TRBV6-5 and TRBJ1-5, with 9 bases fitting TRBD1. This CDR3 region has 15 residues. Germline V gene lookup returns CDR1 MNHEY and CDR2 SVGAGI. Losses at the gene ends were 6 bases for V and 0 bases for J; bases not matched to a gene: 3. CDR3 nucleotides: TGTGCCAGCAGCGACAGGGGGTTTAGCAATCAGCCCCAGCATTTT. Its protein product is CASSDRGFSNQPQHF.

V and J are TRBV5-1 and TRBJ2-7; TRBD2 aligns across 13 bases. Trimming at V came to 3 bases and at J to 4 bases, leaving 7 bases not matched to a gene. This CDR3 contains 16 residues. Germline CDR1 reads SGHRS; CDR2 reads YFSETQ. The CDR3 spells CASSSSPGLAGYEQYF. The CDR3 DNA follows: TGCGCCAGCAGCTCCTCGCCGGGACTAGCGGGATACGAGCAGTACTTC.

This sequence joins TRBV18 and TRBJ1-5, with a possible D match to TRBD1 (5 bases). The CDR3 runs to 14 residues. In germline, CDR1 is KGHSH, CDR2 LQKENI. V lost 4 bases and J 6 bases, leaving 13 bases between the germline ends. In nucleotides, the CDR3 is TGTGCCAGCTCACAGCGACAGTTCAGTCAGCCCCAGCATTTT. Translating gives CASSQRQFSQPQHF.

This clone has just one count. The rearrangement uses TRBV11-2 and TRBJ2-7; 8 bases line up with TRBD1. The CDR3 covers 13 residues. CDR1 and CDR2 (germline): SGHAT, FQNNGV. V shed 1 base and J 6 bases; nucleotides not matched to a gene: 2. CDR3 residues: CASSLGTGFEQYF. The DNA of the CDR3 is TGTGCCAGCAGCTTAGGGACAGGGTTCGAGCAGTACTTC.